Sequencing of this T cell receptor beta chain was carried out in a study of T cells in Graves' hyperthyroidism and ophthalmopathy. CDR1 SNHLY and CDR2 FYNNEI come from the germline V gene. V lost 6 bases and J lost 5, with 14 bases in between. This CDR3 contains 14 residues. The source material, RNA transcripts, was used to amplify TCR beta CDR3 regions. The TCR CDR3 was amplified in a first-round RT-PCR using the HTBI primer set. TCRdb recomputed calls from the multiplex PCR reads with MiXCR, one row per CDR3 protein. The sample lists about 580,000 distinct CDR3 sequences, approximately 14% seen once, with around 5.4% in the top ten. This clonotype was counted ten times or more.

The sample consisted of blood. The genes are TRBV2 and TRBJ1-5, with D possibly matching TRBD1 (6 bases). The TCR comes from a woman between 25 and 40 years old with Graves' hyperthyroidism that later progressed to Graves' ophthalmopathy. DNA of the CDR3: TGTGCCAGCAGCGTACAGGGCCCCGATCAGCCCCAGCATTTT. Translating it yields CASSVQGPDQPQHF.